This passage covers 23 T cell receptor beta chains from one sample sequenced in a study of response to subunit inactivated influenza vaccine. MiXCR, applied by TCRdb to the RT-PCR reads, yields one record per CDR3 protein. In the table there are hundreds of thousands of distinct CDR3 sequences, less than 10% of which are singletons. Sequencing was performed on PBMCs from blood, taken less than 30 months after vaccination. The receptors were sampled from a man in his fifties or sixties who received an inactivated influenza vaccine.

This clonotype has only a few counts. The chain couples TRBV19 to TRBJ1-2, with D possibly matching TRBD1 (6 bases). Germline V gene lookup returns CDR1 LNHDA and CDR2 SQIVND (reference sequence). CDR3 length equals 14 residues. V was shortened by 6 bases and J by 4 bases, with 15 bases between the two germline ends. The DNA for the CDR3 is TGTGCCAGTAGCGACAGGACGGCCGGCTATGGCTACACCTTC. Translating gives CASSDRTAGYGYTF.

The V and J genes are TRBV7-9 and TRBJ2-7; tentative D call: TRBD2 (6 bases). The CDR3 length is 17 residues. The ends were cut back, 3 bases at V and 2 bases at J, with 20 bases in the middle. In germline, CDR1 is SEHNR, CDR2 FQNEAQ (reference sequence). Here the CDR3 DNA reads TGTGCCAGCAGCTTGGTCGGCTCGGGAGCGACAACCTACGAGCAGTACTTC. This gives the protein CASSLVGSGATTYEQYF. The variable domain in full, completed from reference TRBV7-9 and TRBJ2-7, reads DTGVSQNPRHKITKRGQNVTFRCDPISEHNRLYWYRQTLGQGPEFLTYFQNEAQLEKSRLLSDRFSAERPKGSFSTLEIQRTEQGDSAMYLCASSLVGSGATTYEQYFGPGTRLTVT.

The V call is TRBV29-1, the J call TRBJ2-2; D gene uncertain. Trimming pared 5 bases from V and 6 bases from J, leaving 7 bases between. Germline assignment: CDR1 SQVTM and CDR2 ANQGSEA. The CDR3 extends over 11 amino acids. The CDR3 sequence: CSVHRAGELFF. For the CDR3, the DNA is TGCAGCGTTCATCGTGCCGGGGAGCTGTTTTTT.

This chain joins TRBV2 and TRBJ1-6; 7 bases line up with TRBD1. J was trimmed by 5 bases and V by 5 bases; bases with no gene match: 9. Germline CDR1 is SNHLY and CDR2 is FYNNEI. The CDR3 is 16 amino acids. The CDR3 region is CASSQTGVPNNSPLHF. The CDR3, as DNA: TGTGCCAGCAGTCAAACAGGGGTACCAAATAATTCACCCCTCCACTTT.

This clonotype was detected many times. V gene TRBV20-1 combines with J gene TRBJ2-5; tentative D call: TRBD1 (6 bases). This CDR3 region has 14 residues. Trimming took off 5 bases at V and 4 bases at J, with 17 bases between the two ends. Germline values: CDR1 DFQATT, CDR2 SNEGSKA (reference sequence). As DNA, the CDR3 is TGCAGTGCTCACCCCCAGGGGCTCCGAGAGACCCAGTACTTC. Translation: CSAHPQGLRETQYF.

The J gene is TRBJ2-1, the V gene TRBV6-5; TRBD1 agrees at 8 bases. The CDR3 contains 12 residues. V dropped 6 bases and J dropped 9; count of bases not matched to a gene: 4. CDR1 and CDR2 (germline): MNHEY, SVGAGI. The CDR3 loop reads CASRITGGEQFF. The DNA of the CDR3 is TGTGCCAGCAGAATAACAGGGGGTGAGCAGTTCTTC.

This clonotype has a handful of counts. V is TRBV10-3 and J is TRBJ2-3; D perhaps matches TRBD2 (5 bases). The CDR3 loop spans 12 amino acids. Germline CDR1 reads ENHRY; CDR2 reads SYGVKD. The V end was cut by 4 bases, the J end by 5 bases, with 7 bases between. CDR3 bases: TGTGCCATCAGTGCAGCGGAAGATACGCAGTATTTT. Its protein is CAISAAEDTQYF.

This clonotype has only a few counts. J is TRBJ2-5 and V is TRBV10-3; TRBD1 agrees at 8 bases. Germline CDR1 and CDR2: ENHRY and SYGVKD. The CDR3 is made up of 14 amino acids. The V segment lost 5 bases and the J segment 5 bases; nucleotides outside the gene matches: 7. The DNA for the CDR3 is TGTGCCATCAGTTTCCAGGGGGCGCGGGAGACCCAGTACTTC. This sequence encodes CAISFQGARETQYF.

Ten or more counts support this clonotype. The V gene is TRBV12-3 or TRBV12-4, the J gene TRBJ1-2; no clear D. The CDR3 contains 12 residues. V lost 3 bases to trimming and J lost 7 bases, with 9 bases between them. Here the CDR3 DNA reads TGTGCCAGCAGTTTGAGGGATGGTGGCTACACCTTC. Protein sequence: CASSLRDGGYTF.

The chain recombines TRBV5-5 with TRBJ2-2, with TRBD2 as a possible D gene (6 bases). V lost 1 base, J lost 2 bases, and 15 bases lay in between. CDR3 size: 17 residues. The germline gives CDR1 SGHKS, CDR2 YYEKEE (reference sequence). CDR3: CASSLFGGRGNTGELFF. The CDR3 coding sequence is TGTGCCAGCAGCTTGTTCGGGGGTCGGGGAAACACCGGGGAGCTGTTTTTT.

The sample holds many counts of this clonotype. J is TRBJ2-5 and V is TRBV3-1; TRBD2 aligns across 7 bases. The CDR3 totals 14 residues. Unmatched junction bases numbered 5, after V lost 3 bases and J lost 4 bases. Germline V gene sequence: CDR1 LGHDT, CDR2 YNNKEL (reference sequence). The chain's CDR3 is CASSQGTTGETQYF. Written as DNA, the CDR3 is TGTGCCAGCAGCCAGGGGACTACGGGAGAGACCCAGTACTTC.

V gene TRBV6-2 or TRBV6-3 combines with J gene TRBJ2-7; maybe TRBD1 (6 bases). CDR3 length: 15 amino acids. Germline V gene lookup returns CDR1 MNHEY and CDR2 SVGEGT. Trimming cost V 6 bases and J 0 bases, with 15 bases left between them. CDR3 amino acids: CASRKDGTSSYEQYF. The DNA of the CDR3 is TGTGCCAGCAGAAAGGACGGGACATCCTCCTACGAGCAGTACTTC.

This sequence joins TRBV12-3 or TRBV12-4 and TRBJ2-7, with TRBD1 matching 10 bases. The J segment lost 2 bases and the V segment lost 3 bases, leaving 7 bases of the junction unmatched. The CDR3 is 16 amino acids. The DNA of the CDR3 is TGTGCCAGCAGTTTTGAGGTGGGGACAGGGGCCTACGAGCAGTACTTC. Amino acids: CASSFEVGTGAYEQYF.

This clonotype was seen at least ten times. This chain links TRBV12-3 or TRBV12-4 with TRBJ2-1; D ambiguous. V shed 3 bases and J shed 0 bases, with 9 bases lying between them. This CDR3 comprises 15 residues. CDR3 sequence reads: CASSLLQNSYNEQFF. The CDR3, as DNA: TGTGCCAGCAGTTTGTTACAAAACTCCTACAATGAGCAGTTCTTC.

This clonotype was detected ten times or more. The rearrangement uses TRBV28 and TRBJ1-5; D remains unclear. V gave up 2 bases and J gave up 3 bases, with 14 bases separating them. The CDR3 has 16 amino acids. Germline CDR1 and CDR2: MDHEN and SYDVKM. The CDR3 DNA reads TGTGCCAGCAGTTTAGTGGGGTTTAGGGCCAATCAGCCCCAGCATTTT. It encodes CASSLVGFRANQPQHF.

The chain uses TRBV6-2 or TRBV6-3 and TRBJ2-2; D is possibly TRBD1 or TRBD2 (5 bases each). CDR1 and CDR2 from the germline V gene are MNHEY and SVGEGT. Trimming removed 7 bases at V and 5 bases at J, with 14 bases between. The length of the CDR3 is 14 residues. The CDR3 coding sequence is TGTGCCAGCAACCCGGGGCTGCGTACCGGGGAGCTGTTTTTT. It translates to CASNPGLRTGELFF.

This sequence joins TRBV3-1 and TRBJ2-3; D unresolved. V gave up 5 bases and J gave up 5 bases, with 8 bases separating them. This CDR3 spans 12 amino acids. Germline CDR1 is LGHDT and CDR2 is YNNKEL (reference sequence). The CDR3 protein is CASSTSLDTQYF. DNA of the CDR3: TGTGCCAGCAGCACCAGCCTAGATACGCAGTATTTT.

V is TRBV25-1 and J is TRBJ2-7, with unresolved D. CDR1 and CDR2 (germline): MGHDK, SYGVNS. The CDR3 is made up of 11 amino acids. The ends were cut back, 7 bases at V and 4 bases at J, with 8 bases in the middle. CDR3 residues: CASTDLYEQYF. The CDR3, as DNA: TGTGCCAGCACGGATCTATACGAGCAGTACTTC.

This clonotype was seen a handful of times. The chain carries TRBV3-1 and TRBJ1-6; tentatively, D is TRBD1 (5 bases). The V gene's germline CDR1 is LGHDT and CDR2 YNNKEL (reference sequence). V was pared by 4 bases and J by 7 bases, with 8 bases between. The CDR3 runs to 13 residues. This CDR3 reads CASSPQENSPLHF. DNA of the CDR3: TGTGCCAGCAGCCCACAGGAGAATTCACCCCTCCACTTT. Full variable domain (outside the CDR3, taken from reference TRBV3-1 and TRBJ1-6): DTAVSQTPKYLVTQMGNDKSIKCEQNLGHDTMYWYKQDSKKFLKIMFSYNNKELIINETVPNRFSPKSPDKAHLNLHINSLELGDSAVYFCASSPQENSPLHFGNGTRLTVT.

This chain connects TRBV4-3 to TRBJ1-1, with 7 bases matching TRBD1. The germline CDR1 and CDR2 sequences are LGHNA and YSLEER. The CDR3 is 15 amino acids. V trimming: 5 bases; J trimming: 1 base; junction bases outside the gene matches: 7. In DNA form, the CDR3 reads TGCGCCAGCAGCGCCGGGGCAGGGGGGAACACTGAAGCTTTCTTT. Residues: CASSAGAGGNTEAFF.

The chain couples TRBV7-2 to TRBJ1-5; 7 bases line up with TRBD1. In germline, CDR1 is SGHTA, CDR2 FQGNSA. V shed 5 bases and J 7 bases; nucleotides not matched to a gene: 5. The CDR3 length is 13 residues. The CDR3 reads CASSVGQMQPQHF. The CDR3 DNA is TGTGCCAGCAGCGTGGGACAGATGCAGCCCCAGCATTTT.

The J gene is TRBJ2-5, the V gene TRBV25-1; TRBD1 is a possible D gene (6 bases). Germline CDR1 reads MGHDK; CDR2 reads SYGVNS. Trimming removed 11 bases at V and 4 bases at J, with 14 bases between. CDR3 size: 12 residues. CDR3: CAREGVGETQYF. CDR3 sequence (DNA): TGTGCCCGAGAGGGGGTGGGAGAGACCCAGTACTTC.

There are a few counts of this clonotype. The CDR3 reads CASTPSGSGPNTQYF. The CDR3 nucleotides read TGTGCCAGCACCCCTAGCGGGAGCGGGCCAAATACGCAGTATTTT. This sequence joins TRBV28 and TRBJ2-3; TRBD2 matches at 10 bases. The germline gives CDR1 MDHEN, CDR2 SYDVKM. The V segment lost 7 bases and the J segment 7 bases; nucleotides outside the gene matches: 11. The CDR3 consists of 15 residues.